These T cell receptor beta chains were read from a single sample in a study of patients and donors after allogeneic stem cell transplantation. MiXCR was run by TCRdb on the RT-PCR reads, yielding one entry per CDR3 protein. Of approximately 200,000 distinct CDR3 sequences listed, over 30% are singletons. What was sequenced was blood, either unsorted or a sorted T cell fraction (not recorded which). All receptors come from a human donor who was either an allogeneic HSCT recipient or a stem cell or donor lymphocyte infusion donor (not recorded which). It is not recorded whose cells these are; they may come from a transplant donor. Each CDR3 is given with its conserved first and last residue. The D gene is left open where the match is weak. Rows give clone size only sometimes, using once, few, many, or a class for an expanded clone.

v_gene: TRBV6-5; j_gene: TRBJ1-2; d_gene: TRBD1; len: 15; abundance: NA; CDR3aa: CASSTVQGAPNGYTF; CDR3nt: TGTGCCAGCAGTACCGTTCAGGGGGCGCCGAATGGCTACACCTTC
v_gene: TRBV18; j_gene: TRBJ2-1; d_gene: NA; len: 15; abundance: NA; CDR3aa: CASSPPWGSGDEQFF; CDR3nt: TGTGCCAGCTCACCACCGTGGGGTTCTGGGGATGAGCAGTTCTTC
v_gene: TRBV9; j_gene: TRBJ2-7; d_gene: NA; len: 17; abundance: few; CDR3aa: CASSPSGGTEVSYEQYF; CDR3nt: TGTGCCAGCAGCCCAAGTGGGGGGACAGAGGTTTCCTACGAGCAGTACTTC
v_gene: TRBV29-1; j_gene: TRBJ1-2; d_gene: NA; len: 13; abundance: many; CDR3aa: CSAKRLTHRGYTF; CDR3nt: TGCAGCGCTAAACGACTTACCCATCGGGGCTACACCTTC
v_gene: TRBV10-3; j_gene: TRBJ1-6; d_gene: NA; len: 14; abundance: few; CDR3aa: CAISPGKDYSPLHF; CDR3nt: TGTGCCATCAGTCCGGGGAAGGATTATTCACCCCTCCACTTT
v_gene: TRBV3-1; j_gene: TRBJ2-5; d_gene: TRBD2; len: 15; abundance: NA; CDR3aa: CASSQMGGPPETQYF; CDR3nt: TGTGCCAGCAGCCAAATGGGAGGGCCCCCAGAGACCCAGTACTTC
v_gene: TRBV29-1; j_gene: TRBJ1-1; d_gene: TRBD1; len: 13; abundance: NA; CDR3aa: CSVELGGNTEAFF; CDR3nt: TGCAGCGTTGAGTTAGGGGGCAACACTGAAGCTTTCTTT
v_gene: TRBV9; j_gene: TRBJ1-2; d_gene: NA; len: 13; abundance: few; CDR3aa: CASSVVSNYGYTF; CDR3nt: TGTGCCAGCAGCGTAGTCAGTAACTATGGCTACACCTTC
v_gene: TRBV29-1; j_gene: TRBJ1-1; d_gene: NA; len: 13; abundance: NA; CDR3aa: CSVGGRMNTEAFF; CDR3nt: TGCAGCGTCGGCGGACGGATGAACACTGAAGCTTTCTTT
v_gene: TRBV4-3; j_gene: TRBJ1-1; d_gene: NA; len: 14; abundance: NA; CDR3aa: CASSQDPVNTEAFF; CDR3nt: TGCGCCAGCAGCCAAGACCCAGTGAACACTGAAGCTTTCTTT
v_gene: TRBV12-3/TRBV12-4; j_gene: TRBJ1-3; d_gene: NA; len: 13; abundance: NA; CDR3aa: CASSSPSGNTIYF; CDR3nt: TGTGCCAGCAGTTCGCCCTCTGGAAACACCATATATTTT
v_gene: TRBV20-1; j_gene: TRBJ2-1; d_gene: NA; len: 14; abundance: NA; CDR3aa: CSANTGYSYNEQFF; CDR3nt: TGCAGTGCTAACACAGGGTACTCCTACAATGAGCAGTTCTTC
v_gene: TRBV7-9; j_gene: TRBJ2-7; d_gene: NA; len: 14; abundance: NA; CDR3aa: CASSSGARGREQYF; CDR3nt: TGTGCCAGCAGCTCCGGGGCCCGGGGACGGGAGCAGTACTTC
v_gene: TRBV28; j_gene: TRBJ2-3; d_gene: TRBD1; len: 16; abundance: few; CDR3aa: CASKVSTGALVGTQYF; CDR3nt: TGTGCCAGCAAAGTGTCGACAGGGGCCCTCGTCGGTACGCAGTATTTT
v_gene: TRBV5-1; j_gene: TRBJ1-6; d_gene: NA; len: 14; abundance: once; CDR3aa: CASSLRAGGSPLHF; CDR3nt: TGCGCCAGCAGCTTGAGGGCCGGGGGTTCACCCCTCCACTTT
v_gene: TRBV5-6; j_gene: TRBJ1-6; d_gene: NA; len: 15; abundance: NA; CDR3aa: CASSLKGTYNSPLHF; CDR3nt: TGTGCCAGCAGCTTGAAAGGGACCTATAATTCACCCCTCCACTTT
v_gene: TRBV5-1; j_gene: TRBJ2-2; d_gene: NA; len: 15; abundance: NA; CDR3aa: CASSLVLSNTGELFF; CDR3nt: TGCGCCAGCAGCTTGGTCCTATCGAACACCGGGGAGCTGTTTTTT
v_gene: TRBV28; j_gene: TRBJ2-2; d_gene: TRBD2; len: 15; abundance: NA; CDR3aa: CASSFSGGNTGELFF; CDR3nt: TGTGCCAGCAGTTTTAGCGGGGGAAACACCGGGGAGCTGTTTTTT
v_gene: TRBV7-9; j_gene: TRBJ2-7; d_gene: NA; len: 13; abundance: once; CDR3aa: CASTSGESYEQYF; CDR3nt: TGTGCCAGCACCTCGGGGGAATCCTACGAGCAGTACTTC
v_gene: TRBV5-1; j_gene: TRBJ1-4; d_gene: TRBD1; len: 16; abundance: NA; CDR3aa: CASSPSLGQGNEKLFF; CDR3nt: TGCGCCAGCAGCCCCTCACTAGGACAGGGGAATGAAAAACTGTTTTTT
v_gene: TRBV6-5; j_gene: TRBJ2-3; d_gene: NA; len: 16; abundance: NA; CDR3aa: CASSQSPSRYTDTQYF; CDR3nt: TGTGCCAGCAGCCAGAGCCCCTCTCGTTACACAGATACGCAGTATTTT
v_gene: TRBV7-9; j_gene: TRBJ2-5; d_gene: TRBD2; len: 14; abundance: NA; CDR3aa: CASSRTSRESAQYF; CDR3nt: TGTGCCAGCAGCCGGACTAGTCGTGAGTCGGCCCAGTACTTC
v_gene: TRBV10-3; j_gene: TRBJ1-1; d_gene: NA; len: 16; abundance: few; CDR3aa: CAISSGVRPPDTEAFF; CDR3nt: TGTGCCATCAGTTCAGGGGTTCGACCTCCGGACACTGAAGCTTTCTTT
v_gene: TRBV5-8; j_gene: TRBJ1-5; d_gene: NA; len: 13; abundance: NA; CDR3aa: CASSLGPHQPQHF; CDR3nt: TGTGCCAGCAGCTTGGGGCCCCATCAGCCCCAGCATTTT
v_gene: TRBV20-1; j_gene: TRBJ1-6; d_gene: NA; len: 14; abundance: few; CDR3aa: CSASTGPYNSPLHF; CDR3nt: TGCAGTGCTAGTACCGGGCCATATAATTCACCCCTCCACTTT
v_gene: TRBV20-1; j_gene: TRBJ1-5; d_gene: NA; len: 13; abundance: few; CDR3aa: CSATAAVGQPQHF; CDR3nt: TGCAGTGCGACAGCGGCCGTGGGGCAGCCCCAGCATTTT
v_gene: TRBV12-3/TRBV12-4; j_gene: TRBJ2-2; d_gene: NA; len: 14; abundance: NA; CDR3aa: CASSLRTEPGELFF; CDR3nt: TGTGCCAGCAGTTTACGGACAGAGCCCGGGGAGCTGTTTTTT
v_gene: TRBV15; j_gene: TRBJ2-7; d_gene: NA; len: 14; abundance: NA; CDR3aa: CATSTRDGSYEQYF; CDR3nt: TGTGCCACCAGCACCCGGGACGGCTCCTACGAGCAGTACTTC
v_gene: TRBV5-1; j_gene: TRBJ1-2; d_gene: NA; len: 13; abundance: NA; CDR3aa: CASSLDQADGYTF; CDR3nt: TGCGCCAGCAGCTTGGATCAGGCAGATGGCTACACCTTC
v_gene: TRBV6-1; j_gene: TRBJ1-3; d_gene: NA; len: 16; abundance: NA; CDR3aa: CASRTFDGDSGNTIYF; CDR3nt: TGTGCCAGCAGGACTTTCGACGGGGACTCTGGAAACACCATATATTTT
v_gene: TRBV12-3/TRBV12-4; j_gene: TRBJ1-6; d_gene: NA; len: 14; abundance: NA; CDR3aa: CASRDSKRYSPLHF; CDR3nt: TGTGCCAGCAGAGACAGTAAGAGGTATTCACCCCTCCACTTT
v_gene: TRBV5-1; j_gene: TRBJ2-3; d_gene: TRBD1; len: 14; abundance: NA; CDR3aa: CASVRDRGTDTQYF; CDR3nt: TGCGCCAGCGTTCGGGACAGGGGAACAGATACGCAGTATTTT
v_gene: TRBV12-3/TRBV12-4; j_gene: TRBJ1-2; d_gene: NA; len: 12; abundance: few; CDR3aa: CASTAGFGGYTF; CDR3nt: TGTGCCAGCACCGCGGGCTTCGGGGGCTACACCTTC
v_gene: TRBV29-1; j_gene: TRBJ1-2; d_gene: NA; len: 11; abundance: NA; CDR3aa: CSVETNFLYTF; CDR3nt: TGCAGCGTTGAGACGAATTTCCTCTACACCTTC
v_gene: TRBV28; j_gene: TRBJ2-5; d_gene: NA; len: 12; abundance: NA; CDR3aa: CASSLAGQTQYF; CDR3nt: TGTGCCAGCAGTTTGGCGGGACAGACCCAGTACTTC
v_gene: TRBV28; j_gene: TRBJ2-3; d_gene: NA; len: 15; abundance: NA; CDR3aa: CASSFQHPSTDTQYF; CDR3nt: TGTGCCAGCAGTTTCCAACACCCAAGCACAGATACGCAGTATTTT
v_gene: TRBV12-3/TRBV12-4; j_gene: TRBJ1-5; d_gene: TRBD1; len: 15; abundance: few; CDR3aa: CASSLGQPANQPQHF; CDR3nt: TGTGCCAGCAGTTTGGGACAGCCAGCCAATCAGCCCCAGCATTTT
v_gene: TRBV5-1; j_gene: TRBJ1-2; d_gene: NA; len: 15; abundance: NA; CDR3aa: CASSLVGPGDYGYTF; CDR3nt: TGCGCCAGCAGCTTGGTAGGACCAGGCGACTATGGCTACACCTTC
v_gene: TRBV28; j_gene: TRBJ1-2; d_gene: NA; len: 15; abundance: few; CDR3aa: CASSLSGPSGVGYTF; CDR3nt: TGTGCCAGCAGTTTGAGTGGGCCCTCCGGGGTTGGCTACACCTTC
v_gene: TRBV28; j_gene: TRBJ1-1; d_gene: NA; len: 13; abundance: NA; CDR3aa: CASSARTAREAFF; CDR3nt: TGTGCCAGCAGTGCCAGGACGGCACGTGAAGCTTTCTTT
v_gene: TRBV5-1; j_gene: TRBJ1-2; d_gene: NA; len: 14; abundance: NA; CDR3aa: CASSLETGIGSYTF; CDR3nt: TGCGCCAGCAGCTTGGAAACAGGGATTGGGAGCTACACCTTC
v_gene: TRBV6-5; j_gene: TRBJ2-1; d_gene: TRBD2; len: 15; abundance: few; CDR3aa: CASSQTSGLYNEQFF; CDR3nt: TGTGCCAGCAGTCAGACTAGCGGGCTCTACAATGAGCAGTTCTTC
v_gene: TRBV28; j_gene: TRBJ1-1; d_gene: NA; len: 15; abundance: few; CDR3aa: CASSFGQMRNTEAFF; CDR3nt: TGTGCCAGCAGTTTCGGACAGATGAGGAACACTGAAGCTTTCTTT
v_gene: TRBV4-1; j_gene: TRBJ1-4; d_gene: NA; len: 15; abundance: NA; CDR3aa: CASSQTGEGFEKLFF; CDR3nt: TGCGCCAGCAGCCAAACCGGGGAGGGATTCGAAAAACTGTTTTTT
v_gene: TRBV6-2/TRBV6-3; j_gene: TRBJ2-7; d_gene: NA; len: 12; abundance: once; CDR3aa: CASSSDFYEQYF; CDR3nt: TGTGCCAGCAGTTCGGACTTCTACGAGCAGTACTTC
v_gene: TRBV4-1; j_gene: TRBJ1-2; d_gene: TRBD1; len: 14; abundance: NA; CDR3aa: CASSPRTGSYGYTF; CDR3nt: TGCGCCAGCAGTCCAAGGACAGGGAGCTATGGCTACACCTTC
v_gene: TRBV25-1; j_gene: TRBJ1-3; d_gene: NA; len: 13; abundance: few; CDR3aa: CASSRWPGNTIYF; CDR3nt: TGTGCCAGCAGTCGATGGCCTGGAAACACCATATATTTT
v_gene: TRBV4-3; j_gene: TRBJ1-2; d_gene: NA; len: 14; abundance: NA; CDR3aa: CASSQDMGVHGYTF; CDR3nt: TGCGCCAGCAGCCAAGATATGGGTGTTCATGGCTACACCTTC
v_gene: TRBV28; j_gene: TRBJ2-3; d_gene: TRBD2; len: 15; abundance: NA; CDR3aa: CASTHLAGGTDTQYF; CDR3nt: TGTGCCAGCACACACCTGGCGGGGGGGACCGATACGCAGTATTTT